The TCR beta chain under discussion was sequenced for a study of cytomegalovirus exposure and HLA in healthy donors. Study results and limitations: In vitro confirmation showed three CMV-associated chains to be CMV antigen specific. Overall, roughly 170 TCR beta chains were annotated as cytomegalovirus-associated.

Assay: immunoSEQ multiplex PCR; the TCRdb copy retains only in-frame clones and omits some. Of roughly 250,000 clones listed, approximately 86% were seen once; the top ten hold about 1.2%. Comments on this clone: No antigen is known for it.

Sequenced input: PBMCs. The TCR sequence derives from a woman under 40 in good health and CMV-seropositive.

CDR3: CASSFRTGELFF. CDR3 DNA sequence: TGTGCCAGCAGTTTTCGGACCGGGGAGCTGTTTTTT. The rearrangement links TRBV27 to TRBJ2-2, with no clear D. Trimming cost V 3 bases and J 5 bases, with 4 bases left between them. Germline V CDR1 and CDR2: MNHEY, SMNVEV (reference sequence). The CDR3 sequence is 12 residues long.